This T cell receptor (beta chain) came from a study of identical twins (dated by TCRdb to the mid-2010s). With regard to the full study: To test whether fetal clonotypes persist, this study deep-sequenced TCR alpha and beta repertoires from monozygotic twins, from unrelated adults of various ages, and from cord blood. To rule out contamination, replicate twin experiments were performed at different times with different library preparation protocols.

On this clonotype: The target of this receptor is not known. Per-nucleotide qualities are absent, and no much larger clonotype sits a single base away.

Trimming leaves V shorter by 6 bases and J shorter by 2 bases, with the junction holding 5 bases beyond the gene matches. The CDR3, from cysteine to phenylalanine, totals 14 residues. The retained sequence is limited to the CDR3, 42 bases, with the frame set at the first base. Every donor was a healthy Caucasian. Miltenyi CD45RO+ enrichment and human naive T-cell isolation kits were used to isolate memory (CD45RO+) and naive T cells from PBMC. The library was made by 5' RACE. The sample was run on an Illumina HiSeq 2000. A universal primer binding site was introduced by template switching, and a unique molecular identifier was present in the final cDNA, enabling accurate counting of TCR cDNA molecules. Specific primers in the conserved constant-segment region were used to synthesize first-strand cDNA for the TCR alpha and beta chains. Each cDNA library was double barcoded, with a SMART-Mk sample barcode plus Illumina barcodes, to control for contamination. Two successive PCR steps introduced TruSeq adapter sequences along with Illumina sample barcodes. The TCR alpha and beta cDNA libraries were sequenced on the Illumina HiSeq platform using custom primers. On the authors' methods: Raw reads were processed with MiGEC to extract unique molecular identifiers, and MiXCR was used to determine CDR3 positions. Recombination models were inferred per individual with the repgenHMM and IGoR tools using an EM algorithm. The analysis of shared clonotypes was done with the tcR package in R, with sharing normalized by the product of cloneset sizes. To study raw recombination without the effects of thymic and clonal selection, out-of-frame nonproductive sequences were analyzed. TCRdb trimmed the raw reads at Q25, called clones with MiXCR and kept productive beta chains. Each CDR3 protein gets just one entry, which takes the most common genes and DNA from the rows behind it. The V and J calls shown here were made by TCRdb, not taken from the authors' results. Counted in this sample were a few hundred thousand distinct CDR3 sequences; roughly 10% of them appeared once. The top ten constitute approximately 11% of the sample.

Study-wide conclusions, independent of this receptor: In monozygotic twins, recombination models systematically underestimated out-of-frame TCR alpha sharing, but the models matched the sharing seen between unrelated individuals. Excess twin sharing in beta out-of-frame sequences was weaker because fewer shared sequences lowered the signal-to-noise ratio. Compared with coincidental sharing between unrelated individuals, out-of-frame TCR alpha sequences shared between twins had an excess of sequences with low generation probability. Fewer insertions were carried by abundant cord blood beta clonotypes, a similar but weaker trend appeared in young adult naive repertoires, and no such trend appeared in memory repertoires. Because the same donors could not be followed over many years, the conclusions depended on cross-sectional statistical analysis. Invariant T cells such as MAIT and iNKT could partly confound zero-insertion analyses, although diverse VJ usage argued against such confounding for most clonotypes.

This chain joins TRBV12-3 or TRBV12-4 to TRBJ2-3; the central 7 bases match TRBD1. This sequence originates from a man aged 45-60 years in good health. Sequencing was done on a sample of memory T cells sorted from blood. The cell subset or site label here, explained by the study, means: CD45RO+ enriched T cells. The CDR3 region has the sequence CASSYGTATDTQYF. The sequence in DNA is TGTGCCAGCAGCTATGGGACAGCCACAGATACGCAGTATTTT.